The clone carrying this T cell receptor (beta chain) was found many times. Trimming pared 6 bases from V and 2 bases from J, leaving 14 bases between. The CDR3 spans 14 residues. From germline, CDR1 is SNHLY and CDR2 FYNNEI. Stable hyperthyroidism was defined by absence of ophthalmopathy within 18 months of follow-up. This record comes from a study of Graves' ophthalmopathy and Graves' hyperthyroidism. About the study: Peripheral blood was gathered at the point of initial diagnosis, before any treatment started.

Researchers took RNA transcripts and amplified TCR beta CDR3 regions from them. RT-PCR with HTBI primers came first, then second-round multiplex PCR. Each CDR3 protein gets one entry after TCRdb re-called the multiplex PCR reads with MiXCR. The sample records about 620,000 distinct CDR3 sequences, about a fifth being singletons. Sample: peripheral blood. The chain uses TRBV2 and TRBJ2-7, with D possibly matching TRBD1 (6 bases). This sequence was found in a woman aged 18 to 35 with stable Graves' hyperthyroidism. Some clones in this sample may be carry-over from other donors' samples. The chain's CDR3 is CASREHRVTYEQYF. For the CDR3, the DNA is TGTGCCAGCAGGGAGCACAGGGTAACCTACGAGCAGTACTTC.